This T cell receptor beta chain stems from a study of siplizumab effects on memory and regulatory T cells. Findings of the study overall: The authors mapped only a minor fraction of alloreactive clones to unstimulated subsets. Naive T cells looked more diverse than memory cells, and they looked like major contributors to the alloresponse. Only a minority of proliferating CD4+ or CD8+ clones had an assignable naive or memory phenotype, with roughly 75-97% lacking one. Siplizumab significantly reduced alloreactive sequences traceable to unstimulated CD4+ memory cells.

The assay was immunoSEQ multiplex PCR, and TCRdb's table has in-frame clones only and misses some. The sample lists roughly 60,000 clones, just over 90% occurring once. The CDR3 totals 15 residues. CDR1 and CDR2 from the germline V gene are LNHDA and SQIVND (reference sequence). The sample holds a few counts of this clone. Antigen: not known. The receptor was derived from a human donor in good health. Sequenced sample: CD8+ T cells sorted from blood. This chain uses TRBV19 with TRBJ2-5, with D perhaps given as TRBD1 or TRBD2 (5 bases each). Judging by the DNA end, TRBJ2-7 fits better; the J call may be wrong. The CDR3 is CASSIGPGPSYEQYF. The CDR3, as DNA: TGTGCCAGTAGTATAGGACCGGGGCCCTCCTACGAGCAGTACTTC.